The clone carrying this T cell receptor beta chain has a single count. The data were obtained in a study of cytomegalovirus exposure and HLA in healthy donors. The primer mix had 60 Vbeta and 13 Jbeta primers. Generated by immunoSEQ multiplex PCR, the TCRdb table keeps only in-frame clones and is missing some. The repertoire holds hundreds of thousands of clones, with about 80% as singletons. The length of the CDR3 is 17 residues. V dropped 3 bases and J dropped 1 base, with 17 bases sitting between them. Germline CDR1 and CDR2: SGHDT and YYEEEE. Sequencing input: PBMCs. The V and J genes are TRBV5-6 and TRBJ1-5; possibly TRBD1 for D (5 bases). This clonotype originated in a young man in good health and CMV-seronegative. CDR3 loop: CASSYEGQGLSNQPQHF. CDR3 coding DNA: TGTGCCAGCAGCTATGAAGGGCAGGGACTAAGCAATCAGCCCCAGCATTTT.